The 30 T cell receptor beta chains presented below share a single source sample, sequenced in a study of OX40 agonist ivuxolimab in advanced cancers. Sequencing was performed with immunoSEQ multiplex PCR; in TCRdb, only in-frame clones are kept and a portion is missing. Of 85,000 to 100,000 clones listed, approximately 93% are singletons. The source material was CD4+ or CD8+ T cells sorted from blood, sampled in a trial of the OX40 agonist ivuxolimab. The receptors originated from an adult with an advanced solid tumor such as melanoma, head and neck, liver or kidney cancer.

This clone was seen a single time. V usage is TRBV6-6 and J usage is TRBJ2-1; unclear D gene. Germline V gene sequence: CDR1 MNHNY, CDR2 SVGAGI (reference sequence). Between the trimmed V and J ends, which lost 1 base and 9 bases, there was a span of 4 bases. CDR3 length equals 11 residues. CDR3 DNA sequence: TGTGCCAGCAGTTACTATGTTGAGCAGTTCTTC. This codes for CASSYYVEQFF.

The J gene is TRBJ2-7, the V gene TRBV4-3, with no clear D. Trimming removed 3 bases from V and 0 bases from J, with 12 bases in between. Per germline, CDR1 LGHNA and CDR2 YSLEER. This CDR3 has 15 residues. In DNA form, the CDR3 reads TGCGCCAGCAGCCAGGCGATCACGACCTCCTACGAGCAGTACTTC. Its translation: CASSQAITTSYEQYF.

The rearrangement joins TRBV9 to TRBJ2-1; weak D call: TRBD1 (5 bases). The germline gives CDR1 SGDLS, CDR2 YYNGEE. The CDR3 runs to 16 residues. V was shortened by 0 bases and J by 1 base, with 11 bases between the two germline ends. The CDR3 DNA is TGTGCCAGCAGCGTAGGGTGGGGCCAGTCCTACAATGAGCAGTTCTTC. Its translation is CASSVGWGQSYNEQFF.

V usage is TRBV4-3 and J usage is TRBJ2-1; no clear D gene. Germline CDR1 and CDR2: LGHNA and YSLEER. The CDR3 totals 13 residues. V lost 1 base to trimming and J lost 3 bases, with 4 bases between them. The CDR3: CASSQGNYNEQFF. CDR3 DNA: TGCGCCAGCAGCCAAGGCAACTACAATGAGCAGTTCTTC.

This clone has only one observation. This chain uses TRBV5-4 with TRBJ1-1; D unresolved. Trimming left V 0 bases short and J 4 bases short, with 10 bases between. The CDR3 is 14 residues long. CDR1 SGHNT and CDR2 YYREEE come from the germline V gene (reference sequence). The CDR3 region has the DNA TGTGCCAGCAGCTTGGAGCCCGAGGGCACTGAAGCTTTCTTT. Amino acid sequence: CASSLEPEGTEAFF.

The chain joins TRBV2 to TRBJ2-3; TRBD2 is a possible D gene (6 bases). The ends were cut back, 7 bases at V and 4 bases at J, with 12 bases in the middle. CDR1 SNHLY and CDR2 FYNNEI come from the germline V gene. This CDR3 region has 13 residues. CDR3 loop: CASTGVQADTQYF. In DNA form, the CDR3 reads TGTGCCAGCACGGGAGTCCAGGCAGATACGCAGTATTTT.

J is TRBJ1-1 and V is TRBV11-2, with D maybe TRBD1 (5 bases). This CDR3 comprises 16 residues. Germline CDR1 and CDR2: SGHAT and FQNNGV. Trimming left V 2 bases short and J 0 bases short, with 13 bases between. DNA for the CDR3: TGTGCCAGCAGCTTAAACACGGGGCGTTTGAACACTGAAGCTTTCTTT. This translates into CASSLNTGRLNTEAFF. Combining the CDR3 with reference TRBV11-2 and TRBJ1-1 gives the whole variable domain EAGVAQSPRYKIIEKRQSVAFWCNPISGHATLYWYQQILGQGPKLLIQFQNNGVVDDSQLPKDRFSAERLKGVDSTLKIQPAKLEDSAVYLCASSLNTGRLNTEAFFGQGTRLTVV.

This chain uses TRBV30 with TRBJ1-3; a weak D match, TRBD1 (5 bases). Trimming stripped 5 bases from V and 6 bases from J, with 20 bases between. Germline V gene data show CDR1 as GTSNPN and CDR2 as SVGIG (reference sequence). There are 15 residues in the CDR3. CDR3 residues: CAWDSWLGTENTIYF. CDR3 DNA sequence: TGTGCCTGGGATTCGTGGTTGGGGACTGAAAACACCATATATTTT.

The chain links TRBV5-4 to TRBJ1-2; weak D call: TRBD1 (5 bases). CDR3 size: 15 residues. With 5 bases removed from V and 4 bases from J, the gap between germline ends came to 18 bases. The germline V gene encodes CDR1 SGHNT and CDR2 YYREEE (reference sequence). In DNA, the CDR3 is TGTGCCAGCAGTGGGGGATCTCACAGACTCTATGGCTACACCTTC. Encoded protein: CASSGGSHRLYGYTF.

The gene calls are TRBV6-6 and TRBJ1-5, with D perhaps matching TRBD1 (5 bases). V lost 7 bases and J lost 0, with 13 bases in between. CDR1 MNHNY and CDR2 SVGAGI come from the germline V gene (reference sequence). The CDR3 contains 15 residues. CDR3 bases: TGTGCCAGCACTGACAGCGCTTATAGCAATCAGCCCCAGCATTTT. The encoded protein is CASTDSAYSNQPQHF.

V usage is TRBV6-1 and J usage is TRBJ1-2, with TRBD1 matching over 7 bases. This CDR3 has 14 residues. The V gene's germline CDR1 is MNHNS and CDR2 SASEGT. V trimming: 6 bases; J trimming: 4 bases; junction bases outside the gene matches: 8. The CDR3 nucleotides are TGTGCCAGCAGGCTGGACAGGCCCCTCTATGGCTACACCTTC. This gives the protein CASRLDRPLYGYTF.

V gene TRBV28 combines with J gene TRBJ2-6, with 7 bases that match TRBD1. Trimming took 4 bases from V and 2 from J; bases not matched to a gene: 11. The CDR3 runs to 18 residues. Germline V CDR1 and CDR2: MDHEN, SYDVKM. This chain's CDR3 is CASSSQQGIPPGANVLTF. The CDR3 region has the DNA TGTGCCAGCAGTTCCCAACAGGGGATCCCCCCTGGGGCCAACGTCCTGACTTTC.

A note on this clone: Germline is not matched at one junction end, which may reflect a read error. V is TRBV27 and J is TRBJ2-1; 8 bases are shared with TRBD1. CDR1 MNHEY and CDR2 SMNVEV come from the germline V gene (reference sequence). This CDR3 has 11 residues. In nucleotides, the CDR3 is TGTGCCAGCAGTCTACAGGGGGACTGGCTCTTC. As protein: CASSLQGDWLF.

The chain joins TRBV5-2 to TRBJ1-5; the DNA was not used to check the table's D call, TRBD1. TRBV5-2 has pseudogene status. This CDR3 contains 16 residues. CDR3 nucleotides: TGTGCCAGCAGCCAGGGGTCAGGGAATCGCGATCAGCCCCAGCATTTT. It yields the protein CASSQGSGNRDQPQHF.

The rearrangement links TRBV6-5 to TRBJ2-7, with TRBD1 matching 8 bases. This CDR3 spans 13 amino acids. Germline CDR1 and CDR2: MNHEY and SVGAGI. Losses at the gene ends were 4 bases for V and 3 bases for J; bases not matched to a gene: 2. The CDR3 spells CASSWGQDYEQYF. The CDR3 bases are TGTGCCAGCAGTTGGGGACAGGACTACGAGCAGTACTTC.

V and J are TRBV19 and TRBJ2-4, with 9 nucleotides matching TRBD2. With 7 bases clipped from V and 8 bases from J, the junction kept 9 bases outside the gene matches. Per germline, CDR1 LNHDA and CDR2 SQIVND (reference sequence). The CDR3 length is 14 residues. CDR3 amino acids: CASKNSGRRYIQYF. CDR3 nucleotides: TGTGCCAGTAAGAATAGCGGGAGACGGTACATTCAGTACTTC.

This chain uses TRBV6-1 with TRBJ2-1; the match to TRBD2 covers 11 bases. V was clipped by 2 bases and J by 5 bases; unmatched bases: 5. Germline lookup yields CDR1 MNHNS and CDR2 SASEGT. The CDR3 loop spans 16 amino acids. CDR3 residues: CASSEMASGGNNEQFF. The CDR3 DNA follows: TGTGCCAGCAGTGAAATGGCTAGCGGGGGGAACAATGAGCAGTTCTTC.

The V gene is TRBV6-6, the J gene TRBJ1-2; 7 nucleotides agree with TRBD1. J gave up 8 bases and V 6 bases, and 9 bases lay outside the gene matches. This CDR3 spans 13 amino acids. CDR1 and CDR2 (germline): MNHNY, SVGAGI (reference sequence). The CDR3 sequence: CASSLGTAPGYTF. In DNA form, the CDR3 reads TGTGCCAGCAGCTTGGGGACAGCCCCGGGCTACACCTTC.

The V and J genes are TRBV27 and TRBJ2-1; 9 positions match TRBD2. CDR1 is MNHEY, CDR2 SMNVEV, per germline (reference sequence). J was trimmed by 1 base and V by 2 bases; bases with no gene match: 6. The CDR3 covers 17 residues. The CDR3: CASSLRALAGSYNEQFF. CDR3 DNA sequence: TGTGCCAGCAGTTTAAGGGCTCTAGCGGGATCCTACAATGAGCAGTTCTTC.

The CDR3 coding sequence is TGTGCCAGCAGCCTCAGACAGTCCGATACGCAGTATTTT. Amino acids: CASSLRQSDTQYF. V gene TRBV14 combines with J gene TRBJ2-3, with D maybe TRBD1 (5 bases). CDR1 and CDR2 (germline): SGHDN, FVKESK. The CDR3 has 13 residues. The V end was cut by 4 bases, the J end by 6 bases, with 11 bases between.

The chain has TRBV2 and TRBJ2-1, with D hard to call. This CDR3 has 13 amino acids. Per germline, CDR1 SNHLY and CDR2 FYNNEI. Trimming shortened V by 4 bases and J by 0 bases, and 4 bases separated the two germline ends. The DNA of the CDR3 is TGTGCCAGCAGTGGCGTCTCCTACAATGAGCAGTTCTTC. This sequence encodes CASSGVSYNEQFF.

The table lists this clone with a count of one. The same CDR3 also results from other DNA sequences found in this sample. V usage is TRBV30 and J usage is TRBJ1-5, with D maybe TRBD1 (6 bases). The V end was cut by 3 bases, the J end by 6 bases, with 15 bases between. The V gene's germline CDR1 is GTSNPN and CDR2 SVGIG (reference sequence). The CDR3 runs to 14 residues. The chain's CDR3 is CAWRGGGAGQPQHF. In DNA form, the CDR3 reads TGTGCCTGGAGGGGCGGGGGGGCCGGTCAGCCCCAGCATTTT.

The V call is TRBV19, the J call TRBJ2-7; possible D gene TRBD1, 6 bases. CDR3 length: 13 amino acids. Germline CDR1 LNHDA, CDR2 SQIVND (reference sequence). The germline V and J ends were trimmed by 6 bases and 1 base, with 10 bases remaining between them. The CDR3 nucleotides read TGTGCCAGTAGGGGGACATTATCCTACGAGCAGTACTTC. The encoded protein is CASRGTLSYEQYF.

V and J are TRBV7-3 and TRBJ2-7; D is undetermined. CDR3 length: 15 residues. The V gene's germline CDR1 is SGHTA and CDR2 FQGTGA. The ends were cut back, 5 bases at V and 4 bases at J, with 18 bases in the middle. CDR3 sequence (DNA): TGTGCCAGCAGCCCCTCAGCCGGAGTGTGGTACGAGCAGTACTTC. Translated, it gives CASSPSAGVWYEQYF. Full variable domain (outside the CDR3, taken from reference TRBV7-3 and TRBJ2-7): GAGVSQTPSNKVTEKGKYVELRCDPISGHTALYWYRQSLGQGPEFLIYFQGTGAADDSGLPNDRFFAVRPEGSVSTLKIQRTERGDSAVYLCASSPSAGVWYEQYFGPGTRLTVT.

This clone came up once. The rearrangement links TRBV19 to TRBJ1-5; D is undetermined. This CDR3 has 14 residues. Trimming removed 5 bases from V and 11 bases from J, with 19 bases in between. Germline assignment: CDR1 LNHDA and CDR2 SQIVND (reference sequence). CDR3 bases: TGTGCCAGTAGTGAAAAAATGTCCGGCCTATCCCAGCATTTT. Its protein product is CASSEKMSGLSQHF.

This chain joins TRBV2 and TRBJ1-5; D unclear. Germline CDR1 is SNHLY and CDR2 is FYNNEI. The CDR3 is 15 amino acids. V was clipped by 6 bases and J by 8 bases, with 20 bases between them. The CDR3: CASRYNRVAYEPQHF. CDR3 coding DNA: TGTGCCAGCAGGTACAATAGGGTGGCGTACGAGCCCCAGCATTTT. The full variable domain, rest sourced from reference TRBV2 and TRBJ1-5, is EPEVTQTPSHQVTQMGQEVILRCVPISNHLYFYWYRQILGQKVEFLVSFYNNEISEKSEIFDDQFSVERPDGSNFTLKIRSTKLEDSAMYFCASRYNRVAYEPQHFGDGTRLSIL.

Here the CDR3 reads CASSATGVNQPQHF. In DNA, the CDR3 is TGCGCCAGCAGCGCAACAGGGGTCAATCAGCCCCAGCATTTT. The chain joins TRBV5-1 to TRBJ1-5; 7 nucleotides align to TRBD1. The CDR3 is made up of 14 amino acids. The junction had 4 bases not matched to a gene; V was cut back by 4 bases and J by 3 bases. Germline-derived CDR1 and CDR2 are SGHRS and YFSETQ.

J is TRBJ2-7 and V is TRBV9; 10 bases are a match to TRBD2. V shed 0 bases and J 2 bases; nucleotides not matched to a gene: 11. Germline V gives CDR1 SGDLS, CDR2 YYNGEE. This CDR3 comprises 18 residues. In nucleotides, the CDR3 is TGTGCCAGCAGCGTAGCCAAACCGCTAGCGGGAGTCGCCTACGAGCAGTACGTC. It specifies CASSVAKPLAGVAYEQYV.

The chain links TRBV4-3 to TRBJ2-5; 10 bases are a match to TRBD1. Losses at the gene ends were 4 bases for V and 0 bases for J; bases not matched to a gene: 2. CDR1 is LGHNA, CDR2 YSLEER, per germline. The CDR3 totals 15 residues. The CDR3 reads CASSRGQGYQETQYF. The CDR3, as DNA: TGCGCCAGCAGCCGGGGACAGGGGTACCAAGAGACCCAGTACTTC.

The chain carries TRBV4-1 and TRBJ2-6, with 8 bases matching TRBD1. CDR1 is MGHRA and CDR2 is YSYEKL in the germline V gene. The CDR3 totals 16 residues. The junction had 3 bases not matched to a gene; V was cut back by 4 bases and J by 1 base. The CDR3 loop reads CASSPWTGSGANVLTF. The CDR3 region has the DNA TGCGCCAGCAGCCCGTGGACAGGGTCTGGGGCCAACGTCCTGACTTTC.